A single sample is the source of the 32 T cell receptor beta chains below, sequenced in a study of blood T cells in healthy people across ages. Through a sample-barcoded 5' primer and a J-beta primer mix, a second PCR was run for roughly 7 to 11 cycles. One entry per CDR3 protein, called by TCRdb with MiXCR from the 5' RACE reads. The repertoire holds fewer than 900,000 distinct CDR3 sequences, with 45% to 50% as singletons. Sequenced: blood. These receptor sequences come from a woman aged 60-75 years in good health.

The sample holds a few counts of this clonotype. The rearrangement joins TRBV29-1 to TRBJ2-7; 10 bases are shared with TRBD1. The V gene's germline CDR1 is SQVTM and CDR2 ANQGSEA. The CDR3 has 13 residues. The V gene end was trimmed by 7 bases and the J gene end by 2 bases; junction bases not matched to a gene: 5. The CDR3 is CSAAGQGPYEQYF. CDR3 DNA: TGCAGCGCTGCGGGACAGGGGCCCTACGAGCAGTACTTC.

For the CDR3, the DNA is TGCAGTGCTAGCTCAGAAAGCTCCTACGAGCAGTACTTC. Amino acid sequence: CSASSESSYEQYF. This chain links TRBV20-1 with TRBJ2-7, with D unresolved. This CDR3 is built from 13 residues. Germline loops: CDR1 DFQATT, CDR2 SNEGSKA (reference sequence). Between the trimmed V and J ends, which lost 3 bases and 0 bases, there was a span of 9 bases.

V usage is TRBV5-1 and J usage is TRBJ1-1; D remains ambiguous. Germline V gives CDR1 SGHRS, CDR2 YFSETQ. The CDR3 runs to 13 residues. V lost 4 bases and J 1 base, leaving 8 bases between the germline ends. CDR3 nucleotide sequence: TGCGCCAGCAGCACGGAGCCGAACACTGAAGCTTTCTTT. Encoded protein: CASSTEPNTEAFF.

This clonotype was observed a handful of times. The CDR3: CASSLAVWGDTQYF. The CDR3 coding sequence is TGCGCCAGCAGCTTGGCCGTTTGGGGGGATACGCAGTATTTT. The chain has TRBV5-1 and TRBJ2-3, with D possibly called TRBD1 or TRBD2 (5 bases each). CDR1 is SGHRS, CDR2 YFSETQ, per germline. The CDR3 covers 14 residues. V was clipped by 0 bases and J by 6 bases, with 11 bases between them. The whole variable domain, remainder taken from reference TRBV5-1 and TRBJ2-3, is KAGVTQTPRYLIKTRGQQVTLSCSPISGHRSVSWYQQTPGQGLQFLFEYFSETQRNKGNFPGRFSGRQFSNSRSEMNVSTLELGDSALYLCASSLAVWGDTQYFGPGTRLTVL.

The chain is built from TRBV18 and TRBJ1-2; weak D call: TRBD1 (5 bases). Trimming stripped 3 bases from V and 4 bases from J, with 12 bases between. Germline V gene sequence: CDR1 KGHSH, CDR2 LQKENI. The CDR3 is 14 amino acids. The CDR3 here is CASSPRVGTYGYTF. In DNA, the CDR3 is TGTGCCAGCTCACCTCGAGTAGGGACCTATGGCTACACCTTC. Using reference TRBV18 and TRBJ1-2 for the parts outside the CDR3, the full variable domain is NAGVMQNPRHLVRRRGQEARLRCSPMKGHSHVYWYRQLPEEGLKFMVYLQKENIIDESGMPKERFSAEFPKEGPSILRIQQVVRGDSAAYFCASSPRVGTYGYTFGSGTRLTVV.

The chain uses TRBV30 and TRBJ2-4; D possibly corresponds to TRBD2 (6 bases). CDR3 length: 15 residues. V lost 6 bases, J lost 1 base, and 16 bases lay in between. Germline V gene lookup returns CDR1 GTSNPN and CDR2 SVGIG (reference sequence). CDR3 sequence: CACHSGGRAKNIQYF. The CDR3 bases are TGTGCCTGCCATTCCGGGGGAAGGGCCAAAAACATTCAGTACTTC.

The chain uses TRBV9 and TRBJ2-5; D tentatively reads TRBD1 or TRBD2 (5 bases each). The CDR3 is 13 residues long. CDR1 is SGDLS, CDR2 YYNGEE, per germline. V was trimmed by 3 bases and J by 4 bases, leaving 10 bases between them. The CDR3 loop reads CASSAGPVETQYF. The CDR3 DNA sequence: TGTGCCAGCAGCGCGGGACCCGTAGAGACCCAGTACTTC.

The chain couples TRBV7-3 to TRBJ2-3; TRBD2 matches 7 bases. Unmatched junction bases numbered 8, after V lost 1 base and J lost 4 bases. The CDR3 consists of 16 residues. The germline V gene encodes CDR1 SGHTA and CDR2 FQGTGA. The CDR3 nucleotides read TGTGCCAGCAGCTTAAACTGGCGGGAGCGATCAGATACGCAGTATTTT. Amino acids: CASSLNWRERSDTQYF.

In this sample, this clonotype turned up a few times. Relative to the germline gene, one junction end is altered; a read error may explain this. The V and J genes are TRBV5-1 and TRBJ2-5; 14 bases match TRBD2. The CDR3 is 16 amino acids. CDR1 is SGHRS and CDR2 is YFSETQ in the germline V gene. The CDR3 protein is CASSSGLAGVGETQYF. The CDR3 DNA sequence: TGTGCCAGCAGCTCGGGACTAGCGGGAGTGGGCGAGACCCAGTACTTC. Using reference TRBV5-1 and TRBJ2-5 for the parts outside the CDR3, the full variable domain is KAGVTQTPRYLIKTRGQQVTLSCSPISGHRSVSWYQQTPGQGLQFLFEYFSETQRNKGNFPGRFSGRQFSNSRSEMNVSTLELGDSALYLCASSSGLAGVGETQYFGPGTRLLVL.

The CDR3 loop is CSARFWLRTGEPTNEKLFF. The CDR3 DNA sequence: TGCAGTGCTAGATTTTGGCTAAGGACAGGGGAGCCAACTAATGAAAAACTGTTTTTT. V gene TRBV20-1 combines with J gene TRBJ1-4; 9 bases align to TRBD1. The CDR3 spans 19 residues. V shed 2 bases and J 0 bases; nucleotides not matched to a gene: 13. Germline V CDR1 and CDR2: DFQATT, SNEGSKA (reference sequence).

The chain recombines TRBV6-2 or TRBV6-3 with TRBJ1-1; no reliable D call. Germline CDR1 is MNHEY and CDR2 is SVGEGT. Trimming stripped 6 bases from V and 8 bases from J, with 13 bases between. The CDR3 consists of 12 residues. The CDR3 nucleotides read TGTGCCAGCAGGGAAGATTCATCCGAAGCTTTCTTT. Translated, it gives CASREDSSEAFF.

The rearrangement joins TRBV10-3 to TRBJ2-5; 13 bases agree with TRBD2. Germline CDR1 and CDR2: ENHRY and SYGVKD. The junction had 14 bases not matched to a gene; V was cut back by 8 bases and J by 11 bases. This CDR3 is built from 15 residues. In DNA, the CDR3 is TGTGCCATCGGTCGGACTAGCGGGAGTCCTGATGAGCAGTACTTC. Translated: CAIGRTSGSPDEQYF.

This clonotype was counted at least ten times. The chain couples TRBV21-1 to TRBJ2-7; whether TRBD1, the table's D call, matches the DNA was not checked. TRBV21-1 is a pseudogene locus. This CDR3 is 16 amino acids long. As DNA, the CDR3 is TGTGCCAGCAGCAAAGGCGACAGGCCGAGCTCCTACGAGCAGTACTTC. It yields the protein CASSKGDRPSSYEQYF.

In its sample, this clonotype was seen a few times. V gene TRBV20-1 combines with J gene TRBJ2-7, with 7 bases identical to TRBD1. Per germline, CDR1 DFQATT and CDR2 SNEGSKA (reference sequence). This CDR3 is built from 13 residues. V lost 2 bases, J lost 3 bases, and 4 bases stayed unmatched. The CDR3 is CSARTGVGYEQYF. In DNA form, the CDR3 reads TGCAGTGCTAGAACAGGGGTAGGCTACGAGCAGTACTTC.

Note on this clonotype: Germline is not matched at one junction end, which may reflect a read error. This chain uses TRBV7-2 with TRBJ2-7; TRBD2 might be the D (6 bases). This CDR3 contains 15 residues. Germline CDR1 reads SGHTA; CDR2 reads FQGNSA. The CDR3 DNA reads as TGTGCCAGCAGCTTATCGGGAGCCCCCTCCCACGAGCAGTACTTC. Protein sequence: CASSLSGAPSHEQYF.

This clonotype showed up just a few times. The chain has TRBV4-3 and TRBJ2-3, with 7 bases lining up with TRBD2. This CDR3 contains 16 residues. The J segment lost 4 bases and the V segment lost 0 bases, leaving 7 bases of the junction unmatched. Germline CDR1 and CDR2: LGHNA and YSLEER. The DNA of the CDR3 is TGCGCCAGCAGCCAAGAAACAGCGGGGAGGCCAGATACGCAGTATTTT. It codes for CASSQETAGRPDTQYF.

This clonotype appeared many times. The genes are TRBV7-3 and TRBJ2-3; D remains ambiguous. The V end lost 3 bases, the J end lost 0 bases, and 7 bases lay between the germline ends. Germline lookup yields CDR1 SGHTA and CDR2 FQGTGA. The CDR3 is made up of 14 amino acids. CDR3 in amino acids: CASSLNPSTDTQYF. The CDR3 nucleotides read TGTGCCAGCAGCTTGAATCCCAGCACAGATACGCAGTATTTT.

V gene TRBV9 combines with J gene TRBJ2-1, with D perhaps given as TRBD1 or TRBD2 (5 bases each). From germline, CDR1 is SGDLS and CDR2 YYNGEE. The CDR3 extends over 13 amino acids. V was clipped by 6 bases and J by 6 bases, with 13 bases between them. The DNA for the CDR3 is TGTGCCAGCACAGTTCAAGGGACCAATGAGCAGTTCTTC. This translates into CASTVQGTNEQFF.

V is TRBV20-1 and J is TRBJ1-2; 9 bases map to TRBD1. V gave up 6 bases and J gave up 6 bases; unmatched junction bases: 14. The CDR3 contains 15 residues. CDR1 and CDR2 (germline): DFQATT, SNEGSKA (reference sequence). This CDR3 is CSAPNWDRVGDGYTF. Here the CDR3 DNA reads TGCAGTGCCCCAAATTGGGACAGGGTGGGAGATGGCTACACCTTC.

V is TRBV30 and J is TRBJ2-1, with TRBD1 matching over 11 bases. The CDR3 has 14 residues. Germline CDR1 is GTSNPN and CDR2 is SVGIG (reference sequence). The trim removed 6 bases at V and 3 bases at J, leaving 4 bases unmatched. The CDR3 coding sequence is TGTGCCTGTACGGACAGGGGGCTCTACAATGAGCAGTTCTTC. This codes for CACTDRGLYNEQFF.

The chain combines TRBV4-2 with TRBJ2-1, with no clear D. The end of the DNA aligns better with TRBJ2-7, so the J call may be wrong. This CDR3 spans 15 amino acids. Germline-derived CDR1 and CDR2 are LGHNA and YNFKEQ. CDR3 nucleotide sequence: TGTGCCAGCAGCCAAGCCCGGAGCTCCTACAATGAGCAGTACTTC. Translating it yields CASSQARSSYNEQYF.

The chain uses TRBV5-5 and TRBJ1-1, with TRBD1 as a possible D gene (5 bases). The germline V gene has CDR1 SGHKS and CDR2 YYEKEE (reference sequence). Trimming shortened V by 0 bases and J by 2 bases, and 11 bases separated the two germline ends. The CDR3 totals 15 residues. CDR3 sequence reads: CASSLAVGVNTEAFF. DNA for the CDR3: TGTGCCAGCAGCTTGGCGGTAGGGGTAAACACTGAAGCTTTCTTT.

The rearrangement links TRBV6-2 or TRBV6-3 to TRBJ2-3; TRBD1 matches at 8 bases. CDR3 length: 16 amino acids. Trimming removed 0 bases from V and 4 bases from J; junction bases left unmatched: 6. Germline CDR1 MNHEY, CDR2 SVGEGT. As DNA, the CDR3 is TGTGCCAGCAGTTACTCTGGCAGGGGGCGATCAGATACGCAGTATTTT. Residues: CASSYSGRGRSDTQYF.

The genes are TRBV4-2 and TRBJ2-1; D may be TRBD2 (6 bases). Germline assignment: CDR1 LGHNA and CDR2 YNFKEQ. The CDR3 spans 16 residues. V lost 1 base to trimming and J lost 3 bases, with 13 bases between them. The CDR3 nucleotides read TGTGCCAGCAGCCAAGCAACCGGGACTCTCTACAATGAGCAGTTCTTC. Residues: CASSQATGTLYNEQFF.

This CDR3 reads CASSGQGAQYEGAFF. In nucleotides, the CDR3 is TGTGCCAGCAGTGGACAGGGGGCCCAATATGAGGGCGCTTTCTTT. The chain couples TRBV2 to TRBJ1-1; 10 bases align to TRBD1. The germline CDR1 and CDR2 sequences are SNHLY and FYNNEI. Trimming took 4 bases from V and 11 from J; bases not matched to a gene: 13. This CDR3 has 15 amino acids.

In regard to this clonotype: A read error is possible here, since a much larger clone lies one base away. This sequence joins TRBV6-1 and TRBJ2-2; 9 bases line up with TRBD2. This CDR3 has 17 amino acids. Per germline, CDR1 MNHNS and CDR2 SASEGT. The CDR3 nucleotides are TGTGCCAGCAGGCGTACCGGGACTAGCTTGAACACCGAGGAGCTGTTTTTT. Translation gives CASRRTGTSLNTEELFF.

The chain joins TRBV5-8 to TRBJ1-6; 7 nucleotides align to TRBD1. CDR1 and CDR2 (germline): SGHTS, YDEGEE. This CDR3 is built from 15 residues. The V segment lost 7 bases and the J segment 7 bases; nucleotides outside the gene matches: 11. CDR3 coding DNA: TGTGCCAGCCGAATCCCGGGACAGCTAAATTCACCCCTCCACTTT. Protein sequence: CASRIPGQLNSPLHF. Based on the CDR3 plus reference TRBV5-8 and TRBJ1-6, the full variable domain is EAGVTQSPTHLIKTRGQQATLRCSPISGHTSVYWYQQALGLGLQFLLWYDEGEERNRGNFPPRFSGRQFPNYSSELNVNALELEDSALYLCASRIPGQLNSPLHFGNGTRLTVT.

The chain uses TRBV3-1 and TRBJ1-2; D is undetermined. Germline V gene lookup returns CDR1 LGHDT and CDR2 YNNKEL (reference sequence). The V gene lost 0 bases and the J gene lost 4 bases, with 15 bases spanning the gap. The CDR3 has 16 amino acids. The DNA of the CDR3 is TGTGCCAGCAGCCAAGATCGTAGGGCGCGAGGCTATGGCTACACCTTC. It translates to CASSQDRRARGYGYTF.

The gene calls are TRBV2 and TRBJ2-3; tentatively, D is TRBD2 (6 bases). The CDR3 runs 12 residues. Trimming took 9 bases from V and 6 from J, leaving 13 bases between them. Per germline, CDR1 SNHLY and CDR2 FYNNEI. CDR3 protein: CARTKAGDTQYF. Written as DNA, the CDR3 is TGTGCCAGGACTAAGGCGGGGGATACGCAGTATTTT.

This chain uses TRBV28 with TRBJ2-3; 9 bases align to TRBD2. Germline V CDR1 and CDR2: MDHEN, SYDVKM. The junction had 13 bases not matched to a gene; V was cut back by 7 bases and J by 2 bases. CDR3 size: 17 residues. The CDR3 protein is CASNPLRLADSTDTQYF. Written as DNA, the CDR3 is TGTGCCAGCAATCCCCTTCGACTAGCGGATTCCACAGATACGCAGTATTTT. Filled out from reference TRBV28 and TRBJ2-3, the complete variable domain reads DVKVTQSSRYLVKRTGEKVFLECVQDMDHENMFWYRQDPGLGLRLIYFSYDVKMKEKGDIPEGYSVSREKKERFSLILESASTNQTSMYLCASNPLRLADSTDTQYFGPGTRLTVL.

In this sample, this clonotype turned up once. The chain links TRBV5-1 to TRBJ2-3; D is ambiguous. V lost 4 bases and J 5 bases, leaving 8 bases between the germline ends. Per germline, CDR1 SGHRS and CDR2 YFSETQ. The CDR3 runs to 12 residues. DNA of the CDR3: TGCGCCAGCAGCCGAATGGGAGATACGCAGTATTTT. Amino acids: CASSRMGDTQYF.

This clonotype has only a few counts. The DNA of the CDR3 is TGCAGTGCTAGAGACCCCGAGCGGCACCAAGAGACCCAGTACTTC. Protein product: CSARDPERHQETQYF. J is TRBJ2-5 and V is TRBV20-1; weak D call: TRBD2 (5 bases). V was clipped by 0 bases and J by 0 bases, with 11 bases between them. The CDR3 runs 15 residues. Germline assignment: CDR1 DFQATT and CDR2 SNEGSKA (reference sequence).